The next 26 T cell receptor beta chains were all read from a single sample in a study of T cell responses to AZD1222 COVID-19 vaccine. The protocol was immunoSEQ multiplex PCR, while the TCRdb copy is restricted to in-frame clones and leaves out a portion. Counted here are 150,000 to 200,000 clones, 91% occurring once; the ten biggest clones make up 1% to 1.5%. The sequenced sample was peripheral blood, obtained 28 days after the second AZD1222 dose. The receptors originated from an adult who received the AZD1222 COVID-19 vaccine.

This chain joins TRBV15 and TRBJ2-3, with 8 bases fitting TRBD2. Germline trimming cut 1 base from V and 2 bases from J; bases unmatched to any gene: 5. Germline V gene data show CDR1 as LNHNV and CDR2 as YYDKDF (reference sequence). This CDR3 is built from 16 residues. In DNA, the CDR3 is TGTGCCACCAGCAGAGGTAGTAGCGGGGACACAGATACGCAGTATTTT. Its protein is CATSRGSSGDTDTQYF.

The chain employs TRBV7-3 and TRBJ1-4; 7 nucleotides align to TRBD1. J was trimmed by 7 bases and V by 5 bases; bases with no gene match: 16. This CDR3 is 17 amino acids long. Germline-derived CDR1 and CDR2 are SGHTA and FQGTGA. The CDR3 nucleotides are TGTGCCAGCAGCCCATTACCGGAACAGGGGCTAATTGAAAAACTGTTTTTT. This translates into CASSPLPEQGLIEKLFF.

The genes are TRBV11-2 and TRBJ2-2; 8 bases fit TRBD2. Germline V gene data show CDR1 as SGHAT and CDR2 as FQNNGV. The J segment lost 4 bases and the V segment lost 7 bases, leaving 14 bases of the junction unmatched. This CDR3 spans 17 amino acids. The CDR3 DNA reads TGTGCCAGCATCCCCCGACGGCGGGAGGCGGGCACCGGGGAGCTGTTTTTT. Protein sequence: CASIPRRREAGTGELFF.

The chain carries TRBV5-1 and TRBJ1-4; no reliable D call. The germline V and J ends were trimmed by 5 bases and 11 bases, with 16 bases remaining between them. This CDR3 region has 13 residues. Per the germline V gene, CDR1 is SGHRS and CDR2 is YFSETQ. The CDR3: CASRPDGLEKLFF. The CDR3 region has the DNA TGCGCCAGCAGACCCGACGGGCTGGAGAAACTGTTTTTT.

The CDR3 spells CASTQGGLSTGELFF. The CDR3 DNA follows: TGTGCCAGCACCCAAGGGGGTTTAAGCACCGGGGAGCTGTTTTTT. This sequence joins TRBV9 and TRBJ2-2; weak D call: TRBD1 (6 bases). The CDR3 extends over 15 amino acids. V was pared by 6 bases and J by 4 bases, with 16 bases between. CDR1 and CDR2 from the germline V gene are SGDLS and YYNGEE.

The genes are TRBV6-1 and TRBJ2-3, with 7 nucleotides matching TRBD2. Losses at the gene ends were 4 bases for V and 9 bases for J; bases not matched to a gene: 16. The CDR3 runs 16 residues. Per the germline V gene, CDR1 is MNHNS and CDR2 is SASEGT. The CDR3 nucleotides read TGTGCCAGCAGTGCCGGGGGGAGCGCCCCGGGGAGCACGCAGTATTTT. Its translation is CASSAGGSAPGSTQYF.

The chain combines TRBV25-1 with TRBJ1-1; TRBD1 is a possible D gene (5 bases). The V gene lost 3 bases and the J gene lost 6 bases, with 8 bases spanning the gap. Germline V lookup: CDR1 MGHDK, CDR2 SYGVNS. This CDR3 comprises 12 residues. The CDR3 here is CASSDRASEAFF. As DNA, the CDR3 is TGTGCCAGCAGTGACAGGGCCTCTGAAGCTTTCTTT.

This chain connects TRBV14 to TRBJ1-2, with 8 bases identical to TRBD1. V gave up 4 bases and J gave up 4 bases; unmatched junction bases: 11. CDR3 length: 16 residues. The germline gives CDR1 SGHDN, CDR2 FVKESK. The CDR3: CASSPWTGTPTYGYTF. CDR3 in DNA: TGTGCCAGCAGCCCGTGGACAGGGACTCCCACCTATGGCTACACCTTC.

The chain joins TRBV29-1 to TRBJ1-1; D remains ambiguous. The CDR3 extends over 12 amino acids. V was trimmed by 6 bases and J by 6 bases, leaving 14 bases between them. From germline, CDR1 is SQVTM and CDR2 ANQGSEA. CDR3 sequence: CSVAETRAEAFF. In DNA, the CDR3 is TGCAGCGTCGCCGAGACAAGGGCTGAAGCTTTCTTT.

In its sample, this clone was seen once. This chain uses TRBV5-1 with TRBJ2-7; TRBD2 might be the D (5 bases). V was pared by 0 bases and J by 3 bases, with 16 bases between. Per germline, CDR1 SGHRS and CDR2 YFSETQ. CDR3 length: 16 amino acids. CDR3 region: CASSLGGSINLYEQYF. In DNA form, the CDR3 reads TGCGCCAGCAGCTTGGGCGGGTCAATTAATCTCTACGAGCAGTACTTC.

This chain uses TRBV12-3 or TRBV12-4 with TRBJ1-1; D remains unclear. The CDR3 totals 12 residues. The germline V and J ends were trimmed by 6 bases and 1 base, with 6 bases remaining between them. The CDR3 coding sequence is TGTGCCAGCAGAACCAGGAACACTGAAGCTTTCTTT. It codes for CASRTRNTEAFF.

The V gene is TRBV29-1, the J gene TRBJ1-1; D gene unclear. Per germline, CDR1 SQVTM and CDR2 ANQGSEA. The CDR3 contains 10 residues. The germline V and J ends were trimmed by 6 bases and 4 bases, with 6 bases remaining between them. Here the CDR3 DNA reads TGCAGCGTGGTGCTCACTGAAGCTTTCTTT. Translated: CSVVLTEAFF.

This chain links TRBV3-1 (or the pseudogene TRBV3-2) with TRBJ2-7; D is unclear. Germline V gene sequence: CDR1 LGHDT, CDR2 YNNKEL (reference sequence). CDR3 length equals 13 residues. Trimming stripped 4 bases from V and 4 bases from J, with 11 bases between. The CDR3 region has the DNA TGTGCCAGCAGCCGAACCCCACAGTACGAGCAGTACTTC. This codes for CASSRTPQYEQYF.

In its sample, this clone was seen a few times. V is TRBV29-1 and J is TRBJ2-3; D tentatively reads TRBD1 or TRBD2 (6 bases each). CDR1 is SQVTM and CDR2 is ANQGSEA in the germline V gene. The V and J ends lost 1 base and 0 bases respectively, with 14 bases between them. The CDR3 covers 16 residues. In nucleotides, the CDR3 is TGCAGCGTTGAAGGGGGGGCAGGGTATAGCACAGATACGCAGTATTTT. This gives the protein CSVEGGAGYSTDTQYF.

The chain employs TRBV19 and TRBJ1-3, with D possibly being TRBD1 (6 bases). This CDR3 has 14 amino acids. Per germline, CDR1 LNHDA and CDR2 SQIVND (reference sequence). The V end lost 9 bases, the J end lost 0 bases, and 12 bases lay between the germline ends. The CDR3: CASKEQGSGNTIYF. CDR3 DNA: TGTGCCAGCAAGGAACAGGGCTCTGGAAACACCATATATTTT.

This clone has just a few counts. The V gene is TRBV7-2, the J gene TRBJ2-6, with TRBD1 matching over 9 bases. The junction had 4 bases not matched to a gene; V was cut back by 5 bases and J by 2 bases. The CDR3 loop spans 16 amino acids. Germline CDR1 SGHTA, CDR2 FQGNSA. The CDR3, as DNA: TGTGCCAGCAGCCATCGACAGGGGGCTGGGGCCAACGTCCTGACTTTC. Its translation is CASSHRQGAGANVLTF.

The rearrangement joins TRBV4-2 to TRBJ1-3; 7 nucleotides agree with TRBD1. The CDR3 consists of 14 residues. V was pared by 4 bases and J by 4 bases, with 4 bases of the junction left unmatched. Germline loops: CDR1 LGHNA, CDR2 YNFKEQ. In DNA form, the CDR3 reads TGTGCCAGCAGCCTATCGGGACAGGGAAACACCATATATTTT. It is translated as CASSLSGQGNTIYF.

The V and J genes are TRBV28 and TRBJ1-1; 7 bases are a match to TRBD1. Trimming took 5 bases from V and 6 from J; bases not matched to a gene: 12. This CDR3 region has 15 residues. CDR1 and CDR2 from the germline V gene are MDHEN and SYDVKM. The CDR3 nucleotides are TGTGCCAGCAGTCTTATTCGGGTAGGGGGCCCTGAAGCTTTCTTT. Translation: CASSLIRVGGPEAFF.

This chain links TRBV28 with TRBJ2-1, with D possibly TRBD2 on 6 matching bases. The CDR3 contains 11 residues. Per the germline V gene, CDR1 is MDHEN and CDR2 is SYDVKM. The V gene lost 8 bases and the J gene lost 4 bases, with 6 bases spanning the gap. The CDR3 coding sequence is TGTGCCAGCCTAGCGTACAATGAGCAGTTCTTC. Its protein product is CASLAYNEQFF.

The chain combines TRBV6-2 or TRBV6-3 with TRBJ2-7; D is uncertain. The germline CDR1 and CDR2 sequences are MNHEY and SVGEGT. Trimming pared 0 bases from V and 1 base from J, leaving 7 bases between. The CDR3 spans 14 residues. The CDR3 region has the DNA TGTGCCAGCAGTTACTCCCAAGGATCCTACGAGCAGTACTTC. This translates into CASSYSQGSYEQYF.

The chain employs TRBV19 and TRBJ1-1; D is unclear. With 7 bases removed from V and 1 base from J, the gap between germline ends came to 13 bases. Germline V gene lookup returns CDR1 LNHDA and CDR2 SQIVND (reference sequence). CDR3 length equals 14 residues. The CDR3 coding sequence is TGTGCCAGTACCCCATATGACGGGAACACTGAAGCTTTCTTT. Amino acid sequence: CASTPYDGNTEAFF.

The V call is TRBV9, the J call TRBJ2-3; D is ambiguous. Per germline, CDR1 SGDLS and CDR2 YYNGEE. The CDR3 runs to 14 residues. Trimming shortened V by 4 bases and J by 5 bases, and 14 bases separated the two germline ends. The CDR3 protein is CASSLEGLKDTQYF. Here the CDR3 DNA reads TGTGCCAGCAGCCTAGAAGGGCTCAAAGATACGCAGTATTTT.

In DNA, the CDR3 is TGTGCCAGCAGTGAAGAGGGGGCGGGAGGGCCTCTATCCGGGGAGCTGTTTTTT. Amino acid sequence: CASSEEGAGGPLSGELFF. This chain connects TRBV2 to TRBJ2-2, with 9 nucleotides matching TRBD2. Per the germline V gene, CDR1 is SNHLY and CDR2 is FYNNEI. The CDR3 has 18 amino acids. V lost 1 base and J lost 6; bases outside the gene matches: 12.

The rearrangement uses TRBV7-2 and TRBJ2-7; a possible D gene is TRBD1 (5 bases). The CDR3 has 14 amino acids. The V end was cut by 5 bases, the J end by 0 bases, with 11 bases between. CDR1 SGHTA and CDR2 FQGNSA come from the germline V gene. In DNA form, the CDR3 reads TGTGCCAGCAGCGGACGACAGTCCTCCTACGAGCAGTACTTC. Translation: CASSGRQSSYEQYF.

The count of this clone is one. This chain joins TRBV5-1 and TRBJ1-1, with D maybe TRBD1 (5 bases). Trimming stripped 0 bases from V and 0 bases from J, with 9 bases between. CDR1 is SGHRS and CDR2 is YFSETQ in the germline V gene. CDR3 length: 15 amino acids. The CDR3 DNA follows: TGCGCCAGCAGCTTGGCCGGCAGGGTGAACACTGAAGCTTTCTTT. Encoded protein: CASSLAGRVNTEAFF.

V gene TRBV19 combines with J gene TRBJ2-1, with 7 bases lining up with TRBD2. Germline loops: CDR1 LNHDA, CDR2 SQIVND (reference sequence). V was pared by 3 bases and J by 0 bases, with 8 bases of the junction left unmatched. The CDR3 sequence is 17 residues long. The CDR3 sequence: CASSMGVSGISYNEQFF. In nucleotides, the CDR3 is TGTGCCAGTAGTATGGGGGTCAGCGGGATCTCCTACAATGAGCAGTTCTTC.